These 23 T cell receptor beta chains originate from one sample sequenced in a study of neoadjuvant anti-PD-1 for oral cavity cancer. The assay was immunoSEQ multiplex PCR, and TCRdb's table has in-frame clones only and misses some. The repertoire consists of 55,000 to 75,000 clones, with under 85% occurring once and the leading ten covering 2.6%. Sequenced material: PBMCs, taken before nivolumab (anti-PD-1) treatment. These TCRs come from a person aged 40 to 85 with oral cavity squamous cell carcinoma.

The chain employs TRBV27 and TRBJ1-2; D is uncertain. The CDR3 loop spans 14 amino acids. Per the germline V gene, CDR1 is MNHEY and CDR2 is SMNVEV (reference sequence). Trimming stripped 5 bases from V and 8 bases from J, with 18 bases between. CDR3 sequence: CASSRRGRAQGYTF. The DNA for the CDR3 is TGTGCCAGCAGTCGTCGGGGAAGGGCGCAGGGCTACACCTTC.

This chain joins TRBV5-1 and TRBJ1-1; D gene unclear. The CDR3 totals 16 residues. Germline CDR1 SGHRS, CDR2 YFSETQ. Trimming stripped 4 bases from V and 0 bases from J, with 16 bases between. The CDR3 reads CASSPGGSGVNTEAFF. The CDR3 coding sequence is TGCGCCAGCAGCCCGGGAGGCTCGGGAGTGAACACTGAAGCTTTCTTT.

CDR3 residues: CASSPGLGYNEQFF. CDR3 nucleotides: TGTGCCAGCAGCCCGGGACTGGGTTACAATGAGCAGTTCTTC. The rearrangement joins TRBV9 to TRBJ2-1; perhaps TRBD2 as D (6 bases). This CDR3 region has 14 residues. Germline V lookup: CDR1 SGDLS, CDR2 YYNGEE. Between the trimmed V and J ends, which lost 4 bases and 4 bases, there was a span of 12 bases.

The chain carries TRBV7-3 and TRBJ1-1; D unclear. V shed 3 bases and J shed 1 base, with 9 bases lying between them. Per germline, CDR1 SGHTA and CDR2 FQGTGA. This CDR3 spans 14 amino acids. The CDR3 region is CASSLGAGNTEAFF. The CDR3 nucleotides read TGTGCCAGCAGCTTGGGCGCAGGGAACACTGAAGCTTTCTTT.

The chain uses TRBV6-5 and TRBJ2-7; TRBD1 matches at 7 bases. Losses at the gene ends were 2 bases for V and 3 bases for J; bases not matched to a gene: 4. Germline V lookup: CDR1 MNHEY, CDR2 SVGAGI. This CDR3 contains 14 residues. The CDR3 DNA reads TGTGCCAGCAGTTACGACAGGGCGGGCTACGAGCAGTACTTC. Amino acid sequence: CASSYDRAGYEQYF.

This sequence joins TRBV11-2 and TRBJ2-1; perhaps TRBD1 as D (5 bases). Deletions cut 1 base from V and 5 bases from J, with 9 bases between. The germline V gene has CDR1 SGHAT and CDR2 FQNNGV. This CDR3 is 14 amino acids long. The CDR3 DNA reads TGTGCCAGCAGCTTAGTTGGCAGGGACAATGAGCAGTTCTTC. It specifies CASSLVGRDNEQFF.

This clone was observed once. The rearrangement uses TRBV19 and TRBJ1-3; 7 nucleotides agree with TRBD1. This CDR3 spans 17 amino acids. The J segment lost 0 bases and the V segment lost 5 bases, leaving 10 bases of the junction unmatched. The germline gives CDR1 LNHDA, CDR2 SQIVND (reference sequence). CDR3 protein: CASSPNRQGSSGNTIYF. For the CDR3, the DNA is TGTGCCAGTAGTCCAAATCGACAGGGAAGCTCTGGAAACACCATATATTTT.

V gene TRBV5-6 combines with J gene TRBJ2-3; 10 nucleotides line up with TRBD1. V dropped 7 bases and J dropped 0; count of bases not matched to a gene: 14. Germline V lookup: CDR1 SGHDT, CDR2 YYEEEE. The CDR3 is 18 residues long. In DNA, the CDR3 is TGTGCCAGCTTTCCCGGGACAGGGGTAATCCTTAGCACAGATACGCAGTATTTT. Translated: CASFPGTGVILSTDTQYF.

The V and J genes are TRBV28 and TRBJ2-7; 11 bases fit TRBD1. Germline V gene lookup returns CDR1 MDHEN and CDR2 SYDVKM. The CDR3 spans 18 residues. J was trimmed by 3 bases and V by 4 bases; bases with no gene match: 14. The CDR3 DNA is TGTGCCAGCAGTTCGACTACCACGGGACAGGGGGGAAGCTACGAGCAGTACTTC. As protein: CASSSTTTGQGGSYEQYF.

The chain combines TRBV6-1 with TRBJ1-1; unclear D gene. The CDR3 sequence is 13 residues long. Germline CDR1 and CDR2: MNHNS and SASEGT. V was cut by 6 bases and J by 5 bases, with 13 bases left in between. CDR3 sequence (DNA): TGTGCCAGCAGCGCCTCAAGAGATACTGAAGCTTTCTTT. This gives the protein CASSASRDTEAFF.

The J gene is TRBJ2-2, the V gene TRBV11-3; D gene ambiguous. The germline V gene has CDR1 SGHNT and CDR2 YENEEA. The CDR3 spans 13 residues. V was trimmed by 5 bases and J by 0 bases, leaving 4 bases between them. CDR3 sequence: CASSSANTGELFF. CDR3 DNA sequence: TGTGCCAGCAGCAGCGCGAACACCGGGGAGCTGTTTTTT.

There are a few counts of this clone. The J gene is TRBJ1-1, the V gene TRBV9; the D gene is possibly TRBD1 (5 bases). The CDR3 consists of 13 residues. The V end lost 2 bases, the J end lost 4 bases, and 9 bases lay between the germline ends. Germline V lookup: CDR1 SGDLS, CDR2 YYNGEE. In DNA, the CDR3 is TGTGCCAGCAGCGTTGACAGCGTCACTGAAGCTTTCTTT. This sequence encodes CASSVDSVTEAFF.

This clone has a handful of counts. This chain joins TRBV5-1 and TRBJ1-2, with D tentatively TRBD1 (5 bases). Germline V CDR1 and CDR2: SGHRS, YFSETQ. This CDR3 spans 14 amino acids. Trimming took off 0 bases at V and 5 bases at J, with 11 bases between the two ends. The chain's CDR3 is CASSLEQAPYGYTF. DNA for the CDR3: TGCGCCAGCAGCTTGGAACAGGCCCCGTATGGCTACACCTTC.

This chain joins TRBV6-5 and TRBJ1-1, with TRBD1 as a possible D gene (6 bases). V was cut by 2 bases and J by 1 base, with 14 bases left in between. The germline gives CDR1 MNHEY, CDR2 SVGAGI. The CDR3 covers 16 residues. This CDR3 reads CASSYEGGTGNTEAFF. The DNA of the CDR3 is TGTGCCAGCAGTTACGAGGGGGGAACAGGGAACACTGAAGCTTTCTTT.

V and J are TRBV7-2 and TRBJ2-7, with 8 bases lining up with TRBD1. Germline lookup yields CDR1 SGHTA and CDR2 FQGNSA. The CDR3 is 15 residues long. Unmatched junction bases numbered 4, after V lost 1 base and J lost 2 bases. The CDR3 loop reads CASSLGTGYPYEQYF. Here the CDR3 DNA reads TGTGCCAGCAGCTTAGGGACAGGGTACCCCTACGAGCAGTACTTC. Drawing the rest from reference TRBV7-2 and TRBJ2-7, the complete variable domain is GAGVSQSPSNKVTEKGKDVELRCDPISGHTALYWYRQSLGQGLEFLIYFQGNSAPDKSGLPSDRFSAERTGGSVSTLTIQRTQQEDSAVYLCASSLGTGYPYEQYFGPGTRLTVT.

The table lists this clone with a count of one. The chain links TRBV6-1 to TRBJ2-7, with 11 bases identical to TRBD2. Per germline, CDR1 MNHNS and CDR2 SASEGT. The V segment lost 0 bases and the J segment 6 bases; nucleotides outside the gene matches: 7. The CDR3 loop spans 16 amino acids. The chain's CDR3 is CASSEARTSGLGEQYF. CDR3 bases: TGTGCCAGCAGTGAAGCCAGGACTAGCGGGCTTGGCGAGCAGTACTTC.

CDR3 sequence (DNA): TGTGCCAGCAGCGCCGGGACAGGTAGCACAGATACGCAGTATTTT. Translating it yields CASSAGTGSTDTQYF. V usage is TRBV5-6 and J usage is TRBJ2-3; TRBD1 aligns across 8 bases. The V gene's germline CDR1 is SGHDT and CDR2 YYEEEE. V lost 4 bases, J lost 0 bases, and 4 bases stayed unmatched. The CDR3 has 15 residues.

The chain links TRBV9 to TRBJ1-2; possible D gene TRBD1, 5 bases. CDR1 and CDR2 (germline): SGDLS, YYNGEE. The ends were cut back, 3 bases at V and 2 bases at J, with 14 bases in the middle. This CDR3 has 15 amino acids. DNA for the CDR3: TGTGCCAGCAGCGCCGGTCCAGGGAGGAACTATGGCTACACCTTC. Protein product: CASSAGPGRNYGYTF. Variable domain in full (rest from reference TRBV9 and TRBJ1-2): DSGVTQTPKHLITATGQRVTLRCSPRSGDLSVYWYQQSLDQGLQFLIQYYNGEERAKGNILERFSAQQFPDLHSELNLSSLELGDSALYFCASSAGPGRNYGYTFGSGTRLTVV.

The gene calls are TRBV19 and TRBJ1-5, with D possibly TRBD1 on 5 matching bases. The germline V gene has CDR1 LNHDA and CDR2 SQIVND (reference sequence). V lost 3 bases and J 0 bases, leaving 15 bases between the germline ends. The CDR3 runs to 17 residues. The CDR3 DNA is TGTGCCAGTAGTATCTGGCCGGGGGGATATAGCAATCAGCCCCAGCATTTT. Translation gives CASSIWPGGYSNQPQHF.

The chain combines TRBV7-6 with TRBJ2-7; TRBD1 aligns across 11 bases. The trim removed 5 bases at V and 3 bases at J, leaving 9 bases unmatched. Germline V gene data show CDR1 as SGHVS and CDR2 as FNYEAQ. The CDR3 covers 16 residues. CDR3 amino acids: CASSPEGGTGGYEQYF. As DNA, the CDR3 is TGTGCCAGCAGCCCGGAGGGGGGGACAGGGGGCTACGAGCAGTACTTC.

This clone was seen a few times. The J gene is TRBJ1-1, the V gene TRBV28; 9 bases agree with TRBD1. V lost 2 bases and J lost 11; bases outside the gene matches: 3. In germline, CDR1 is MDHEN, CDR2 SYDVKM. The CDR3 runs to 12 residues. CDR3 nucleotide sequence: TGTGCCAGCAGTTTAGAGGACAGGGGTGCTTTCTTT. Its protein product is CASSLEDRGAFF.

Only a few counts were recorded for this clone. V usage is TRBV6-1 and J usage is TRBJ2-7; D perhaps matches TRBD1 (6 bases). This CDR3 spans 15 amino acids. The germline V and J ends were trimmed by 1 base and 9 bases, with 19 bases remaining between them. CDR1 is MNHNS, CDR2 SASEGT, per germline. DNA of the CDR3: TGTGCCAGCAGTGAAGTGGGGACACCCGGTTGGGGGCAGTACTTC. Translating gives CASSEVGTPGWGQYF.

The chain has TRBV5-1 and TRBJ2-3; D perhaps matches TRBD2 (6 bases). Germline V gene lookup returns CDR1 SGHRS and CDR2 YFSETQ. V was trimmed by 5 bases and J by 0 bases, leaving 16 bases between them. The CDR3 runs to 16 residues. As DNA, the CDR3 is TGCGCCAGCAGGTACCGCGGGGATACTAGCACAGATACGCAGTATTTT. Protein: CASRYRGDTSTDTQYF.